This T cell receptor (beta chain) is from a study of spatial heterogeneity in lung cancer. Across the study: Donation came from 70 or so patients with untreated early-stage non-small cell lung cancer. Sequenced were any available follow-up PBMC samples, which had been obtained a median of about 22 months after resection.

The CDR3 is 16 residues long. V was shortened by 7 bases and J by 9 bases, with 25 bases between the two germline ends. Germline CDR1 SEHNR, CDR2 FQNEAQ (reference sequence). Study-wide findings and caveats: Relative to follow-up, resection was when ubiquitous expanded tumor TCRs appeared more in blood.

Ten or more counts support this clonotype. Its antigen is as yet unknown. Time point described: blood at routine non-recurrence follow-up after resection. TCRdb redid the calling of the 5' RACE reads with MiXCR, one entry per CDR3 protein. Among 23,000 or so distinct CDR3 sequences listed, around 9.7% were seen once. This receptor was obtained from a male donor with early-stage non-small cell lung cancer. The sample in question was PBMCs, obtained at follow-up. The V and J genes are TRBV7-9 and TRBJ2-1, with D possibly matching TRBD1 (6 bases). The CDR3 sequence is CASNSVDRPQWGEQFF. The CDR3 DNA is TGTGCCAGCAACTCCGTTGACAGGCCCCAATGGGGTGAGCAGTTCTTC. Based on the CDR3 plus reference TRBV7-9 and TRBJ2-1, the full variable domain is DTGVSQNPRHKITKRGQNVTFRCDPISEHNRLYWYRQTLGQGPEFLTYFQNEAQLEKSRLLSDRFSAERPKGSFSTLEIQRTEQGDSAMYLCASNSVDRPQWGEQFFGPGTRLTVL.